This TCR beta chain was recorded in a study of T cells in Graves' hyperthyroidism and ophthalmopathy. Germline CDR1 SGHTA, CDR2 FQGTGA. V lost 3 bases and J lost 4; bases outside the gene matches: 5. This CDR3 comprises 14 residues. Ophthalmopathy cases scored 3 or more on the Clinical Activity Score and 4 or more on NOSPECS grade, with duration below 3 months. Extraction of PBMCs used roughly 9.3 ml of fresh peripheral blood. This clonotype appeared many times. The source material, RNA transcripts, was used to amplify TCR beta CDR3 regions. Initially, a first-round RT-PCR of the TCR CDR3 employed the HTBI primer set. TCRdb reprocessed the multiplex PCR reads via MiXCR and lists one record per CDR3 protein. This sample has around 690,000 distinct CDR3 sequences, with 20% to 25% found just once.

V and J are TRBV7-3 and TRBJ2-5, with 7 bases that match TRBD1. Material: blood. The origin of this receptor is a man aged 25 to 45 with Graves' ophthalmopathy. CDR3 region: CASSLTGMAETQYF. As DNA, the CDR3 is TGTGCCAGCAGCTTGACAGGGATGGCAGAGACCCAGTACTTC.